This TCR beta chain came from a study of somatic mutations in cytotoxic T cells in rheumatoid arthritis. TCRdb's table, derived via immunoSEQ multiplex PCR, lists solely in-frame clones and lacks some. There are about 18,000 clones in the sample; less than 80% occur only once, and 5.3% lies in the top ten. This CDR3 has 15 residues. V lost 5 bases to trimming and J lost 2 bases, with 15 bases between them. Germline V CDR1 and CDR2: SEHNR, FQNEAQ (reference sequence). The chain uses TRBV7-9 and TRBJ1-2, with D unresolved. Sequencing used CD8+ T cells sorted from blood. The clonotype was recovered from a man aged 55 to 69 in good health. The CDR3 reads CASSPRLQGNYGYTF. CDR3 bases: TGTGCCAGCAGCCCCCGACTACAAGGGAACTATGGCTACACCTTC.